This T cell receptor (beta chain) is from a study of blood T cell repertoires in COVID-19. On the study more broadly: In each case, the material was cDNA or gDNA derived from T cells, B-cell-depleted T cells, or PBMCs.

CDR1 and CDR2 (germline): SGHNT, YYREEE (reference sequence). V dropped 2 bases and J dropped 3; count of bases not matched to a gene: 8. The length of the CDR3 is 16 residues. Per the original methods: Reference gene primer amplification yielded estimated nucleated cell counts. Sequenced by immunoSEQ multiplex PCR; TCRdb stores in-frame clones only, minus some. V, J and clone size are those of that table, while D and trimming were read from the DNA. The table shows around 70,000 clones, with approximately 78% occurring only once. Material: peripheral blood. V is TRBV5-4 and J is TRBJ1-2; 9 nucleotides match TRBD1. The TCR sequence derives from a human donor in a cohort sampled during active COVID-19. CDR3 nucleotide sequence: TGTGCCAGCAGCTTCGGACTACAGGGGGCCGACTATGGCTACACCTTC. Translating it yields CASSFGLQGADYGYTF.